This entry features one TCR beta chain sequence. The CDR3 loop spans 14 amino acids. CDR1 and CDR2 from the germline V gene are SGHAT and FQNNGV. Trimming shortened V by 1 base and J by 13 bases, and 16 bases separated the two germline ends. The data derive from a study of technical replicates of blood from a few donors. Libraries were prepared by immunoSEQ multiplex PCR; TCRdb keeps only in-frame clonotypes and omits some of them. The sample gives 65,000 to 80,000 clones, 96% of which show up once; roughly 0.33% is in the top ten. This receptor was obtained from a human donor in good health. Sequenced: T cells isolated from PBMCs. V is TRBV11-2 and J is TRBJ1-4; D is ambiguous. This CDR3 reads CASSLGGFPEGLFF. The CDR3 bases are TGTGCCAGCAGCTTAGGAGGGTTTCCCGAGGGACTGTTTTTT.